This T cell receptor beta chain comes out of a study of T cell responses to AZD1222 COVID-19 vaccine. On this clone: Its antigen is undetermined.

The assay was immunoSEQ multiplex PCR, and TCRdb's table has in-frame clones only and misses some. The data show about 110,000 clones, 70% to 90% seen once. Study-wide points: Baseline seropositivity occurred in only a handful of AZD1222 recipients. The study reported that nearly half of spike-specific TCRs target unmutated variant regions. Sampling that yielded the repertoires occurred only after the peak T cell response.

The CDR3 has 15 amino acids. The germline CDR1 and CDR2 sequences are SGHRS and YFSETQ. Trimming shortened V by 0 bases and J by 1 base, and 8 bases separated the two germline ends. Material: peripheral blood, obtained on day 0 of AZD1222 vaccination. This chain joins TRBV5-1 and TRBJ1-5; D gene uncertain. The origin of this receptor is an adult in good health. The CDR3 coding sequence is TGCGCCAGCAGCTTGGCCGGGCAGAGCAATCAGCCCCAGCATTTT. Protein product: CASSLAGQSNQPQHF.